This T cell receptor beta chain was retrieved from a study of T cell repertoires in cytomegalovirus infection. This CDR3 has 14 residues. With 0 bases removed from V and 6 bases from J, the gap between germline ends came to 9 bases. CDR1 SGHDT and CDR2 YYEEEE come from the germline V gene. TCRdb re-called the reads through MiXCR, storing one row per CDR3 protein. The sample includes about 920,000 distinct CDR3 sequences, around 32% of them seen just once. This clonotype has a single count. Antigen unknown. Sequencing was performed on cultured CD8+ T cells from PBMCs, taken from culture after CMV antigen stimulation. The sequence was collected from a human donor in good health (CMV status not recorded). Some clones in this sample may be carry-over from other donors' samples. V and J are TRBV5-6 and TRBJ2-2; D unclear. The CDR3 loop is CASSLGSTAGELFF. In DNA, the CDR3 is TGTGCCAGCAGCTTGGGAAGCACCGCCGGGGAGCTGTTTTTT.